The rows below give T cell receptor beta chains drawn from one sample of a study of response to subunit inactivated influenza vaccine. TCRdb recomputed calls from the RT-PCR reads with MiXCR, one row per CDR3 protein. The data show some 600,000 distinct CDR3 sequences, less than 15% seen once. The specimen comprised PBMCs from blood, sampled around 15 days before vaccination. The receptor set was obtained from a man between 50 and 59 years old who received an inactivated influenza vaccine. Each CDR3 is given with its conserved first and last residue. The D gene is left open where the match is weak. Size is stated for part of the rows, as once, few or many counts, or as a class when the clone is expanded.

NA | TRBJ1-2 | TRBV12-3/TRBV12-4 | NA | CAIHKGFGNGYTF | TGTGCCATTCATAAGGGGTTTGGGAATGGCTACACCTTC
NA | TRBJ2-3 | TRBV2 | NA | CASSGGVGTQYF | TGTGCCAGCAGTGGTGGGGTTGGTACGCAGTATTTT
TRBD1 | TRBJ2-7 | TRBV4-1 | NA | CASSQVNNFLGTGAYEQYF | TGCGCCAGCAGCCAAGTAAACAATTTTTTAGGGACAGGGGCCTACGAGCAGTACTTC
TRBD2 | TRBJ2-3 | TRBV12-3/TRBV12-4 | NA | CASRASGGAADTQYF | TGTGCCAGCAGGGCTAGCGGGGGGGCAGCAGATACGCAGTATTTT
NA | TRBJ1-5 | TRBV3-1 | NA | CASSQDIAGINQPHHF | TGTGCCAGCAGCCAAGATATAGCAGGGATCAATCAGCCCCATCATTTT
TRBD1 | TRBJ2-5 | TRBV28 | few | CASSLGDRVGQETQYF | TGTGCCAGCAGTTTGGGTGACAGGGTGGGCCAAGAGACCCAGTACTTC
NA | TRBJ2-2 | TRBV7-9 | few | CASSSATSTGELFF | TGTGCCAGCAGCTCAGCGACGTCGACCGGAGAGCTGTTTTTT
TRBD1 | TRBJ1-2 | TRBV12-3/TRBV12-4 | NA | CASSPIATGTIGYGYTF | TGTGCCAGCAGCCCCATTGCGACAGGGACTATAGGCTATGGCTACACCTTC
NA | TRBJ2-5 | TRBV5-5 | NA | CASSLAGTGQKETQYF | TGTGCCAGCAGCTTGGCGGGTACAGGACAAAAAGAGACCCAGTACTTC
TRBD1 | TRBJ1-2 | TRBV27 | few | CASSPATGGSYGYTF | TGTGCCAGCAGTCCTGCGACAGGGGGATCGTATGGCTACACCTTC
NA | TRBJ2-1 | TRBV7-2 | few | CASSLTLLQFF | TGTGCCAGCAGCTTAACGTTATTGCAGTTCTTC
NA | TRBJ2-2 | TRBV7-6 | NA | CASKGGHTGELFF | TGTGCCTCAAAGGGGGGGCACACCGGGGAGCTGTTTTTT
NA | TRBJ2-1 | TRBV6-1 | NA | CASSMPGGRSYEQFF | TGTGCCAGCTCTATGCCGGGGGGCAGAAGCTATGAGCAGTTCTTC
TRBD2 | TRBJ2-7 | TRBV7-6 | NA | CASSLTSGRVYEQYF | TGTGCCAGCAGCTTGACTAGCGGGAGGGTCTACGAGCAGTACTTC
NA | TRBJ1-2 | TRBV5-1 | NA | CASSLSDPNYGYTF | TGCGCCAGCAGCCTTTCTGACCCTAACTATGGCTACACCTTC
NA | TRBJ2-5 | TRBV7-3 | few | CASSRTSGGRETQYF | TGTGCCAGCAGCCGAACTAGTGGAGGGAGGGAGACCCAGTACTTC
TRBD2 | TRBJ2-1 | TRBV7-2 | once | CASRLAGGRDNEQFF | TGTGCCAGCCGATTGGCGGGAGGGAGAGACAATGAGCAGTTCTTC
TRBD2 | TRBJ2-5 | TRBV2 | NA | CASSDGLSGSETQYF | TGTGCCAGCAGTGATGGGCTTAGCGGGAGTGAGACCCAGTACTTC
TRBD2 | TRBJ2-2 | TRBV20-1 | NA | CSARRLAGGTGELFF | TGCAGTGCTAGGAGGCTAGCGGGGGGTACCGGGGAGCTGTTTTTT
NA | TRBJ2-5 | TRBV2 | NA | CASNYGLQETQYF | TGTGCCAGCAATTACGGTCTCCAAGAGACCCAGTACTTC
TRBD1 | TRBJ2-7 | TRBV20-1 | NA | CSARKDRAPSYEQYF | TGCAGTGCTAGAAAGGACAGGGCCCCCTCCTACGAGCAGTACTTC
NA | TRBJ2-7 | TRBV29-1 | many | CSVEYAGYYEQYF | TGCAGCGTTGAATACGCAGGCTACTACGAGCAGTACTTC
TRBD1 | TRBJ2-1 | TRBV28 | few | CASSLKGQGTFF | TGTGCCAGCAGTTTAAAGGGACAGGGGACGTTCTTC